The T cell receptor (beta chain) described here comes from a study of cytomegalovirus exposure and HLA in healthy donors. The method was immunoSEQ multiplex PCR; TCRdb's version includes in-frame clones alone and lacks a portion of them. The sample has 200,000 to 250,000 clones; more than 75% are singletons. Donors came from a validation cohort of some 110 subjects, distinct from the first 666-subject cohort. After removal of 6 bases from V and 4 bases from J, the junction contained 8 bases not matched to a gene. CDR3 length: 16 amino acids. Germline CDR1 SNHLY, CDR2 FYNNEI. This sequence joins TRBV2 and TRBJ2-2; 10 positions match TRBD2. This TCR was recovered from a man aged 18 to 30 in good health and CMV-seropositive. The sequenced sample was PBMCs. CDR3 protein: CASSQKASGSTGELFF. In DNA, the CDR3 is TGTGCCAGCAGCCAAAAAGCTAGCGGGAGCACCGGGGAGCTGTTTTTT.